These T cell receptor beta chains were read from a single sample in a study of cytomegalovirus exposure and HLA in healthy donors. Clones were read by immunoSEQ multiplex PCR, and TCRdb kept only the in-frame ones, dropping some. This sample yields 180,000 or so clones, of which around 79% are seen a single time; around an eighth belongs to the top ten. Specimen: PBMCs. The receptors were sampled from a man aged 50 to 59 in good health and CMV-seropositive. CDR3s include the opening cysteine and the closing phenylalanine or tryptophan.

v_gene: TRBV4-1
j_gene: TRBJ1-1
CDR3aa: CASSQGRRGHAFF

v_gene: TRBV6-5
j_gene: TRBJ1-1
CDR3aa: CASSYTGNTEAFF

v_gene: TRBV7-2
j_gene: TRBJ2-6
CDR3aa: CASSLDGGANVLTF

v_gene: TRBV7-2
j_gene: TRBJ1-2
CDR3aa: CASSLSTGGFYGYTF

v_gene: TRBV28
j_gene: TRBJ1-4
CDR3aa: CASSLSNGELTNEKLFF

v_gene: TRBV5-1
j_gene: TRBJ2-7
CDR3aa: CASTSQVDEQYF

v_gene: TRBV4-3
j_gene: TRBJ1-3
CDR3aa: CASSQGVGTGTISGNTIYF

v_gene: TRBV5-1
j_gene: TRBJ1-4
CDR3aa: CASSRGAATNEKLFF

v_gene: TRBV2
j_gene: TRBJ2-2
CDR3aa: CASSINPGRGGELFF

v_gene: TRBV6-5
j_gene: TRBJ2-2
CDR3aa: CASSYDRGGTGELFF

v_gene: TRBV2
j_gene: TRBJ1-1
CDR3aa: CASSARGASTEAFF

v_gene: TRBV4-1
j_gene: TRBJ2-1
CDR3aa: CASSQDMGGVRGEQFF

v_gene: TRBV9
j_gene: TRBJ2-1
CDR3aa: CASSDGGALASGGRSSYNEQFF

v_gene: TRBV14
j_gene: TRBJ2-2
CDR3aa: CASSQDNSGELFF

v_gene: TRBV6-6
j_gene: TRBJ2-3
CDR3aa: CASSQPGLAVDTQYF

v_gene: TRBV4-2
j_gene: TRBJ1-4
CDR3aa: CASSRDGVATNEKLFF

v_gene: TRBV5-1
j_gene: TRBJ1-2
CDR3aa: CASSQGDNYGYTF

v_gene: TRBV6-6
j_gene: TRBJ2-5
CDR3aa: CATGFGVGETQYF

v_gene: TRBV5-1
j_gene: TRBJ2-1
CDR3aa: CASSPDRASQFF

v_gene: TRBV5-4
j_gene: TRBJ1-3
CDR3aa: CASSSGGSYSGNTIYF

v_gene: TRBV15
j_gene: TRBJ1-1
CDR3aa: CATSPRGRVGNTEAFF

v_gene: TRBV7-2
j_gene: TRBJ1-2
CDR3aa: CASSSRQPYGYTF

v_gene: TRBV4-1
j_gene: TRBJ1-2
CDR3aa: CASSQDLGAFYGYTF

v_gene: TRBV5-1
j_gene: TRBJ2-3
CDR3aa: CASSLAGAGGNTDTQYF

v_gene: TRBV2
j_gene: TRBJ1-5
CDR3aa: CASSEDGTGRLSQPQHF

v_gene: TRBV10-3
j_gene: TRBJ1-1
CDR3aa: CATGLAGENTEAFF

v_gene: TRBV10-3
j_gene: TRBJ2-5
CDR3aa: CAISESGETQYF

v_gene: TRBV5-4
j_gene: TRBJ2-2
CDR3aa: CASSSGTAYTGELFF

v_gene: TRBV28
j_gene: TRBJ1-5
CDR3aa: CASSLQGLARPQHF

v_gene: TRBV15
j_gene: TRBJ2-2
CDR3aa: CATSRALTPNRGGTGELFF

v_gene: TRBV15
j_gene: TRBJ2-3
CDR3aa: CATSRVGRTDTQYF

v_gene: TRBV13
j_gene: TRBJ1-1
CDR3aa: CASSIRRGALVTEAFF

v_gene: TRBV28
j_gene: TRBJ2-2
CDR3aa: CASTQNTGELFF

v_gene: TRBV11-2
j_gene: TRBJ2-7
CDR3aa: CASSISGGAGEQYF

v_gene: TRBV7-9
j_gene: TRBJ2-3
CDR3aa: CSSSLMRGSTDTQYF

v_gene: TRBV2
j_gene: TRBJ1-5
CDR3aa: CASSEWLPPNQPQHF

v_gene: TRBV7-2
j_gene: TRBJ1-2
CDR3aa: CASNPTGTAHGYTF

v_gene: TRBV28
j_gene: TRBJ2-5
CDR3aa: CASSPVAGGARTQYF

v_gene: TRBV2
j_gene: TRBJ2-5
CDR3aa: CANRQPAGETQYF

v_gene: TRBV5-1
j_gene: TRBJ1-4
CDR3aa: CASSQGRNLATNEKLFF

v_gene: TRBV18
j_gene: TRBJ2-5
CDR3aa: CASSPWGDQETQYF

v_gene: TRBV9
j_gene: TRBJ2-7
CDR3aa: CASSVDGQGYYEQYF

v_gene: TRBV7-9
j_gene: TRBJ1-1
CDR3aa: CASSVQGPGTEAFF

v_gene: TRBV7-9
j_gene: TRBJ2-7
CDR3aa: CASSLATGFIYEQYF

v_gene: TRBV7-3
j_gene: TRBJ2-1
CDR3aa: CASSLMGGMGQFF

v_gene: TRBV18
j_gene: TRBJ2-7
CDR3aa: CASSPPQGQGSYEQYF

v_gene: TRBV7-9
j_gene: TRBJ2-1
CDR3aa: CSSSYRGLAPYNEQFF

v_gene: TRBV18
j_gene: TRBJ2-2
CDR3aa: CASSSSRVTGELFF

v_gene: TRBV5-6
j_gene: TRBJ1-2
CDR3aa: CASSWPTGKYGYTF

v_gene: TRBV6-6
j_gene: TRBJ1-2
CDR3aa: CASRDLRGGYGYTF

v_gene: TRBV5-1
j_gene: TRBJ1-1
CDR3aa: CASSGGRGLLGSTEAFF

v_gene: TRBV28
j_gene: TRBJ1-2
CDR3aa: CASSPGGGWGYTF

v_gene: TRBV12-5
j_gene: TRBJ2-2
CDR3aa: CASMHSGTASNTGELFF

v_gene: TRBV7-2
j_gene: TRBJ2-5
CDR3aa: CASSLVSTGTRERKETQYF

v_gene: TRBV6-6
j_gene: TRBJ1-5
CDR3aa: CASSSRDGGTNQPQHF

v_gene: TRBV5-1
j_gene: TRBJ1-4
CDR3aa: CASSVGTVNEKLFF

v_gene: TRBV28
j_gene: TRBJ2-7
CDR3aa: CASSLRESGTISYEQYF

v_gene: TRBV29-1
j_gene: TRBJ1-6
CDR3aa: CSALQGATGNSPLHF

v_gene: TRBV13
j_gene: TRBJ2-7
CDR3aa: CASSSQGRSYEQYF

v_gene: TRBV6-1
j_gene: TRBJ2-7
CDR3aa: CASSEAVGTGAYEQYF